These 5 T cell receptor beta chains were all obtained from the same sample, sequenced in a study of shared clonotypes between healthy human individuals. TCRdb's copy holds only in-frame clones and misses some; the assay was immunoSEQ multiplex PCR. This sample has about 1 million clones, with approximately 72% found just once. Sequenced input: memory CD4+ T cells sorted from blood. Subset in this sample: CD45RA-negative fraction. All receptors derive from a man in his late teens or twenties in good health.

The chain couples TRBV10-3 to TRBJ2-1; 8 bases agree with TRBD2. The CDR3 totals 15 residues. V shed 5 bases, J shed 4 bases, and the junction held 7 bases outside the gene matches. Germline loops: CDR1 ENHRY, CDR2 SYGVKD. CDR3 residues: CAISSSGGAYNEQFF. The CDR3 nucleotides are TGTGCCATCAGTTCCTCGGGGGGGGCGTACAATGAGCAGTTCTTC.

The rearrangement uses TRBV5-1 and TRBJ1-2; D is perhaps TRBD1 (6 bases). V was pared by 7 bases and J by 3 bases, with 13 bases between. Germline loops: CDR1 SGHRS, CDR2 YFSETQ. The CDR3 is 13 amino acids. The CDR3 DNA follows: TGCGCCAGCTCCCAAGGGGGGCACTATGGCTACACCTTC. It encodes CASSQGGHYGYTF.

V usage is TRBV18 and J usage is TRBJ2-7, with 12 positions matching TRBD1. The CDR3 is 15 amino acids. The V segment lost 4 bases and the J segment 2 bases; nucleotides outside the gene matches: 3. The germline CDR1 and CDR2 sequences are KGHSH and LQKENI. CDR3 bases: TGTGCCAGCTCACAGGGACAGGGGGCCCCCTACGAGCAGTACTTC. It is translated as CASSQGQGAPYEQYF.

This chain connects TRBV6-1 to TRBJ1-6, with TRBD1 as a possible D gene (5 bases). CDR3 size: 15 residues. V lost 7 bases to trimming and J lost 8 bases, with 18 bases between them. The germline gives CDR1 MNHNS, CDR2 SASEGT. CDR3 protein: CASTDRGEGDSPLHF. CDR3 bases: TGTGCCAGCACCGATCGGGGGGAGGGAGATTCACCCCTCCACTTT.

The rearrangement uses TRBV7-2 and TRBJ1-1; the D gene is possibly TRBD1 (5 bases). The CDR3 extends over 13 amino acids. CDR1 is SGHTA and CDR2 is FQGNSA in the germline V gene. Trimming shortened V by 5 bases and J by 8 bases, and 15 bases separated the two germline ends. CDR3: CASSGDHTREAFF. CDR3 nucleotide sequence: TGTGCCAGCAGCGGGGACCATACCAGGGAAGCTTTCTTT. Variable domain in full (rest from reference TRBV7-2 and TRBJ1-1): GAGVSQSPSNKVTEKGKDVELRCDPISGHTALYWYRQSLGQGLEFLIYFQGNSAPDKSGLPSDRFSAERTGGSVSTLTIQRTQQEDSAVYLCASSGDHTREAFFGQGTRLTVV.